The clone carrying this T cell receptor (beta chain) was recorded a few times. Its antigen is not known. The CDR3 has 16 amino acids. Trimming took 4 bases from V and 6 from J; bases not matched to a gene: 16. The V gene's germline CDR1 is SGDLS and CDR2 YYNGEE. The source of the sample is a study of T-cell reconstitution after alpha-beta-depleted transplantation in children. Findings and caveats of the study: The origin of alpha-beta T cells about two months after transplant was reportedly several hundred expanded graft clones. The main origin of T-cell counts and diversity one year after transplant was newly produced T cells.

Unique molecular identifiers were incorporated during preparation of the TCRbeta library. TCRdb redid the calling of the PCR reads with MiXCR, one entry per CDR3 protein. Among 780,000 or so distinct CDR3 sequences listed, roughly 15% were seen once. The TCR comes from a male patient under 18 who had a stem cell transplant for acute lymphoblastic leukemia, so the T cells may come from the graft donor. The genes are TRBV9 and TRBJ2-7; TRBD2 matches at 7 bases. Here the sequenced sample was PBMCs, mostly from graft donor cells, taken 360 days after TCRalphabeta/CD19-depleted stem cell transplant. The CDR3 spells CASSPQRGGSWSEQYF. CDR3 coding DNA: TGTGCCAGCAGCCCCCAAAGGGGAGGGAGTTGGAGCGAGCAGTACTTC.